Listed here are 10 T cell receptor beta chains from one sample, sequenced in a study of cytomegalovirus exposure and HLA in healthy donors. The table came from immunoSEQ multiplex PCR; TCRdb's copy has only in-frame clones and leaves some out. This table holds fewer than 250,000 clones, around nine tenths found once. Sequencing was done on a sample of PBMCs. The receptor set was obtained from a young man in good health and CMV-seronegative.

The V gene is TRBV10-3, the J gene TRBJ1-2, with 7 bases aligning to TRBD1. CDR3 length: 13 amino acids. Germline assignment: CDR1 ENHRY and CDR2 SYGVKD. J gave up 4 bases and V 10 bases, and 9 bases lay outside the gene matches. CDR3 residues: CASQGVSLYGYTF. For the CDR3, the DNA is TGTGCCAGTCAGGGGGTTTCCCTCTATGGCTACACCTTC.

The rearrangement uses TRBV19 and TRBJ2-1, with 7 bases aligning to TRBD2. Germline lookup yields CDR1 LNHDA and CDR2 SQIVND (reference sequence). Trimming at V came to 6 bases and at J to 4 bases, leaving 12 bases not matched to a gene. The CDR3 is 16 residues long. CDR3 sequence (DNA): TGTGCCAGTAGGCCCCCCTTCTCTAGCGGATACAATGAGCAGTTCTTC. Its translation: CASRPPFSSGYNEQFF.

The CDR3 DNA follows: TGTGCCAGCAGTTTACGGCCTAGCCGCTCCTACAATGAGCAGTTCTTC. This codes for CASSLRPSRSYNEQFF. The chain combines TRBV27 with TRBJ2-1; TRBD2 is a possible D gene (5 bases). CDR3 length: 16 amino acids. Trimming shortened V by 2 bases and J by 0 bases, and 11 bases separated the two germline ends. Germline CDR1 is MNHEY and CDR2 is SMNVEV (reference sequence).

V usage is TRBV6-5 and J usage is TRBJ1-1; 8 nucleotides match TRBD1. Germline trimming cut 0 bases from V and 10 bases from J; bases unmatched to any gene: 4. CDR3 length: 13 residues. Germline CDR1 and CDR2: MNHEY and SVGAGI. For the CDR3, the DNA is TGTGCCAGCAGTTACTCGGACAGGGTGGCAGCTTTCTTT. Its protein product is CASSYSDRVAAFF.

This clone was recorded only once. The chain links TRBV2 to TRBJ2-3; 7 nucleotides line up with TRBD2. Trimming took 0 bases from V and 5 from J; bases not matched to a gene: 11. The CDR3 is 17 amino acids. The germline gives CDR1 SNHLY, CDR2 FYNNEI. The CDR3 spells CASSEAGPQRDEDTQYF. Written as DNA, the CDR3 is TGTGCCAGCAGTGAAGCTGGACCCCAGCGGGATGAAGATACGCAGTATTTT.

The V call is TRBV27, the J call TRBJ2-1; no definite D call. This CDR3 comprises 14 residues. Germline CDR1 and CDR2: MNHEY and SMNVEV (reference sequence). V shed 4 bases and J shed 0 bases, with 7 bases lying between them. CDR3 region: CASSWRGSYNEQFF. CDR3 nucleotides: TGTGCCAGCAGTTGGCGAGGCTCCTACAATGAGCAGTTCTTC.

Points on this clone: In the same sample, other DNA sequences code for this CDR3. V usage is TRBV27 and J usage is TRBJ2-7; D possibly corresponds to TRBD1 (5 bases). The germline V and J ends were trimmed by 3 bases and 2 bases, with 8 bases remaining between them. Germline assignment: CDR1 MNHEY and CDR2 SMNVEV (reference sequence). The CDR3 contains 13 residues. In nucleotides, the CDR3 is TGTGCCAGCAGTTTTGGCAGGGCCTACGAGCAGTACTTC. It translates to CASSFGRAYEQYF.

The J gene is TRBJ2-2, the V gene TRBV4-1, with D perhaps TRBD2 (5 bases). Germline loops: CDR1 MGHRA, CDR2 YSYEKL. Trimming shortened V by 3 bases and J by 10 bases, and 9 bases separated the two germline ends. The CDR3 is made up of 12 amino acids. CDR3 coding DNA: TGCGCCAGCAGCCAGGTCGGGAAGGAGCTGTTTTTT. As protein: CASSQVGKELFF.

This chain links TRBV5-6 with TRBJ1-1, with a tentative D call TRBD1 (6 bases). In germline, CDR1 is SGHDT, CDR2 YYEEEE. The length of the CDR3 is 12 residues. The V gene lost 1 base and the J gene lost 7 bases, with 8 bases spanning the gap. This chain's CDR3 is CASSLSQGEAFF. CDR3 coding DNA: TGTGCCAGCAGCTTGTCACAGGGTGAAGCTTTCTTT. The complete variable domain, with remaining parts taken from reference TRBV5-6 and TRBJ1-1, reads DAGVTQSPTHLIKTRGQQVTLRCSPKSGHDTVSWYQQALGQGPQFIFQYYEEEERQRGNFPDRFSGHQFPNYSSELNVNALLLGDSALYLCASSLSQGEAFFGQGTRLTVV.

The rearrangement uses TRBV28 and TRBJ2-5; possible D gene TRBD1, 6 bases. CDR1 and CDR2 (germline): MDHEN, SYDVKM. V shed 8 bases and J shed 5 bases, with 12 bases lying between them. CDR3 length: 12 amino acids. The chain's CDR3 is CASLTRGETQYF. Here the CDR3 DNA reads TGTGCCAGCCTTACTAGGGGGGAGACCCAGTACTTC.